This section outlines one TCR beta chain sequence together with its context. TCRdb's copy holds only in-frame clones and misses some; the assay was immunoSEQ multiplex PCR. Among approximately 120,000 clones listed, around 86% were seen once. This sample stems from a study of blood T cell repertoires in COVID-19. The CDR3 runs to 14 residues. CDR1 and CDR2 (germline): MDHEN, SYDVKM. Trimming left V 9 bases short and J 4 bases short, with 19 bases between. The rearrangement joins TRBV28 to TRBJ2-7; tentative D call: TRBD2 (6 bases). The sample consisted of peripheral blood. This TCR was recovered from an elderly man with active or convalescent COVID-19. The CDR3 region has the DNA TGTGCCAGTCGGGACTCACTAGGAACTTACGAGCAGTACTTC. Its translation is CASRDSLGTYEQYF. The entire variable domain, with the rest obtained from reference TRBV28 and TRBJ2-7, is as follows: DVKVTQSSRYLVKRTGEKVFLECVQDMDHENMFWYRQDPGLGLRLIYFSYDVKMKEKGDIPEGYSVSREKKERFSLILESASTNQTSMYLCASRDSLGTYEQYFGPGTRLTVT.